What follows are 25 T cell receptor beta chains derived from one specimen sequenced in a study of spatial heterogeneity in lung cancer. MiXCR was run by TCRdb on the 5' RACE reads, yielding one entry per CDR3 protein. The sample carries several thousand distinct CDR3 sequences, approximately 20% recorded once. Time point indicated: sample taken at primary tumor resection. The sequenced material consisted of unsorted whole RNA from tumor, nontumor lung or frozen PBMC. Sample: normal lung tissue next to the tumor, taken at surgery. Receptor source: a male donor with early-stage non-small cell lung cancer.

By proportion, this clonotype is medium-sized. The J gene is TRBJ1-2, the V gene TRBV11-2; D unclear. The germline V and J ends were trimmed by 0 bases and 4 bases, with 9 bases remaining between them. Germline V gene lookup returns CDR1 SGHAT and CDR2 FQNNGV. This CDR3 has 14 amino acids. CDR3 region: CASSLDGMSYGYTF. The CDR3, as DNA: TGTGCCAGCAGCTTAGATGGTATGAGCTATGGCTACACCTTC.

This clonotype is deemed medium-sized. The chain is built from TRBV20-1 and TRBJ1-3; possible D gene TRBD1, 5 bases. Germline assignment: CDR1 DFQATT and CDR2 SNEGSKA (reference sequence). The V gene lost 3 bases and the J gene lost 4 bases, with 13 bases spanning the gap. The length of the CDR3 is 14 residues. CDR3 amino acids: CSASSGADGNTIYF. CDR3 coding DNA: TGCAGTGCTAGTAGTGGGGCGGACGGAAACACCATATATTTT.

Concerning this clonotype: A read error may be the cause here, since a much bigger clone is one base away. Here the CDR3 reads CSGPRTGPRDGYTF. In nucleotides, the CDR3 is TGCAGTGGCCCCAGGACAGGGCCTCGCGATGGCTACACCTTC. This chain connects TRBV20-1 to TRBJ1-2; 8 bases fit TRBD1. The CDR3 spans 14 residues. Losses at the gene ends were 7 bases for V and 6 bases for J; bases not matched to a gene: 13. CDR1 and CDR2 from the germline V gene are DFQATT and SNEGSKA (reference sequence).

This clonotype is termed medium-sized. The chain carries TRBV20-1 and TRBJ2-1; D is possibly TRBD1 (6 bases). The V gene lost 4 bases and the J gene lost 8 bases, with 21 bases spanning the gap. Germline CDR1 and CDR2: DFQATT and SNEGSKA (reference sequence). CDR3 size: 15 residues. In nucleotides, the CDR3 is TGCAGTGCTACTCCCCTTTTGGGAGAGGGGGATGAGCAGTTCTTC. Translated: CSATPLLGEGDEQFF.

This clonotype is medium-sized (0.01 to 0.1%). The V call is TRBV6-1, the J call TRBJ2-2; D perhaps matches TRBD2 (7 bases). The V gene lost 2 bases and the J gene lost 7 bases, with 11 bases spanning the gap. CDR1 and CDR2 (germline): MNHNS, SASEGT. This CDR3 has 14 amino acids. CDR3 loop: CASSESGEGGELFF. CDR3 bases: TGTGCCAGCAGTGAATCAGGGGAGGGCGGGGAGCTGTTTTTT.

This clonotype is medium-sized in the sample. This chain joins TRBV11-3 and TRBJ2-1; tentatively, D is TRBD2 (5 bases). The germline V gene has CDR1 SGHNT and CDR2 YENEEA. Trimming shortened V by 5 bases and J by 8 bases, and 10 bases separated the two germline ends. The CDR3 runs 12 residues. The CDR3 region is CASSNEGYEQFF. Written as DNA, the CDR3 is TGTGCCAGCAGCAACGAGGGTTATGAGCAGTTCTTC. Full variable domain (missing parts from reference TRBV11-3 and TRBJ2-1): EAGVVQSPRYKIIEKKQPVAFWCNPISGHNTLYWYLQNLGQGPELLIRYENEEAVDDSQLPKDRFSAERLKGVDSTLKIQPAELGDSAVYLCASSNEGYEQFFGPGTRLTVL.

The V and J genes are TRBV6-1 and TRBJ1-6, with TRBD1 as a possible D gene (6 bases). The CDR3 covers 17 residues. Trimming removed 2 bases at V and 5 bases at J, with 16 bases between. Per the germline V gene, CDR1 is MNHNS and CDR2 is SASEGT. The CDR3 bases are TGTGCCAGCAGTGAAAGGTCGGCAGGGGCGAATAATTCACCCCTCCACTTT. Protein sequence: CASSERSAGANNSPLHF.

The rearrangement links TRBV24-1 to TRBJ2-3; TRBD1 aligns across 8 bases. Germline V gene sequence: CDR1 KGHDR, CDR2 SFDVKD. J was trimmed by 1 base and V by 1 base; bases with no gene match: 3. The CDR3 covers 16 residues. This CDR3 is CATSDFEGQGTDTQYF. The CDR3 nucleotides read TGTGCCACCAGTGATTTCGAGGGACAGGGCACAGATACGCAGTATTTT.

The CDR3, as DNA: TGCGCCAGCAGCCTAACTAGCGGGAGCTCCTACAATGAGCAGTTCTTC. The encoded protein is CASSLTSGSSYNEQFF. The V call is TRBV5-1, the J call TRBJ2-1; TRBD2 agrees at 11 bases. Germline CDR1 is SGHRS and CDR2 is YFSETQ. The J segment lost 0 bases and the V segment lost 4 bases, leaving 3 bases of the junction unmatched. This CDR3 contains 16 residues.

This clonotype was seen many times. The chain joins TRBV7-9 to TRBJ2-5, with no clear D. Germline V gene data show CDR1 as SEHNR and CDR2 as FQNEAQ (reference sequence). This CDR3 spans 13 amino acids. V was shortened by 4 bases and J by 5 bases, with 11 bases between the two germline ends. The CDR3 is CASSSQSGETQYF. The CDR3 bases are TGTGCCAGCAGCTCTCAGTCTGGCGAGACCCAGTACTTC.

Relative to its sample, this clonotype is medium-sized. The J gene is TRBJ1-1, the V gene TRBV27, with TRBD1 matching 7 bases. The CDR3 spans 17 residues. Trimming at V came to 6 bases and at J to 1 base, leaving 14 bases not matched to a gene. Germline V CDR1 and CDR2: MNHEY, SMNVEV (reference sequence). CDR3 in DNA: TGTGCCAGCAGCGAGAGAGGCAGGGGGGGCAGGAACACTGAAGCTTTCTTT. It encodes CASSERGRGGRNTEAFF.

The rearrangement uses TRBV7-7 and TRBJ2-2, with D unclear. The V and J ends lost 4 bases and 5 bases respectively, with 8 bases between them. This CDR3 contains 13 residues. Germline V gene data show CDR1 as SSHAT and CDR2 as FNYEAQ (reference sequence). CDR3 DNA sequence: TGTGCCAGCAGCTCCAGAGTTACCGGGGAGCTGTTTTTT. Encoded protein: CASSSRVTGELFF.

This clonotype is judged medium-sized. The chain couples TRBV23-1 to TRBJ2-3; 10 bases are a match to TRBD1. TRBV23-1 is identified as an open reading frame with a role that is uncertain. This CDR3 has 16 amino acids. J lost 3 bases, V lost 1 base, and 4 bases had no gene match. CDR3 coding DNA: TGCGCCAGCAGTCAATTAGGGACAGGGGCAACAGATACGCAGTATTTT. Protein sequence: CASSQLGTGATDTQYF.

This clonotype is classed as medium-sized. The rearrangement joins TRBV7-6 to TRBJ2-4; D might be TRBD1 or TRBD2, each matching 5 bases. The V and J ends lost 4 bases and 4 bases respectively, with 11 bases between them. CDR1 SGHVS and CDR2 FNYEAQ come from the germline V gene. The CDR3 has 14 amino acids. Here the CDR3 reads CASSSGTEKNIQYF. The CDR3 DNA reads as TGTGCCAGCAGCTCCGGGACGGAAAAAAACATTCAGTACTTC.

In its sample, this clonotype ranks as medium-sized. J is TRBJ1-6 and V is TRBV3-1; unclear D gene. Between the trimmed V and J ends, which lost 1 base and 5 bases, there was a span of 3 bases. CDR3 length: 13 amino acids. Germline V gives CDR1 LGHDT, CDR2 YNNKEL (reference sequence). CDR3 sequence reads: CASSQVDNSPLHF. CDR3 DNA sequence: TGTGCCAGCAGCCAAGTGGATAATTCACCCCTCCACTTT.

Judged by abundance, this clonotype is medium-sized (0.01 to 0.1%). This chain joins TRBV28 and TRBJ2-1; TRBD2 agrees at 9 bases. CDR3 size: 14 residues. With 6 bases clipped from V and 8 bases from J, the junction kept 8 bases outside the gene matches. Germline loops: CDR1 MDHEN, CDR2 SYDVKM. Here the CDR3 DNA reads TGTGCCAGCAGGGGACTAGCCTATTGGGATGAGCAGTTCTTC. Translated, it gives CASRGLAYWDEQFF. Full variable domain (remainder filled in from reference TRBV28 and TRBJ2-1): DVKVTQSSRYLVKRTGEKVFLECVQDMDHENMFWYRQDPGLGLRLIYFSYDVKMKEKGDIPEGYSVSREKKERFSLILESASTNQTSMYLCASRGLAYWDEQFFGPGTRLTVL.

This clonotype was seen ten or more times. The CDR3 DNA reads TGTGCCAGTAACTCCGGGACAGGGGATAAAGGAGCTCAGCCCCAGCATTTT. Its protein is CASNSGTGDKGAQPQHF. The chain uses TRBV19 and TRBJ1-5, with 10 bases that match TRBD1. The CDR3 totals 17 residues. V gave up 7 bases and J gave up 6 bases; unmatched junction bases: 15. Germline-derived CDR1 and CDR2 are LNHDA and SQIVND (reference sequence).

The CDR3 sequence: CASSPGLADEPDEQFF. The CDR3 DNA sequence: TGTGCCAGCAGCCCAGGACTAGCGGACGAACCCGACGAGCAGTTCTTC. This chain joins TRBV7-6 and TRBJ2-1, with TRBD2 matching 10 bases. The ends lost 5 bases at V and 10 bases at J; junction bases unmatched: 14. Germline loops: CDR1 SGHVS, CDR2 FNYEAQ. The CDR3 is 16 residues long.

This clonotype is labeled as medium-sized. The V gene is TRBV5-1, the J gene TRBJ2-3; TRBD2 agrees at 7 bases. This CDR3 comprises 15 residues. The V gene's germline CDR1 is SGHRS and CDR2 YFSETQ. The junction had 7 bases not matched to a gene; V was cut back by 5 bases and J by 1 base. The CDR3 sequence is CASRDGGGGTDTQYF. The CDR3 DNA is TGCGCCAGCAGAGACGGCGGGGGTGGCACAGATACGCAGTATTTT.

This clonotype was found many times. The chain combines TRBV7-9 with TRBJ2-1; 8 nucleotides match TRBD1. J lost 5 bases, V lost 5 bases, and 5 bases had no gene match. Germline V gene data show CDR1 as SEHNR and CDR2 as FQNEAQ (reference sequence). The CDR3 loop spans 14 amino acids. CDR3 amino acids: CASSLNRGDNEQFF. The CDR3 nucleotides read TGTGCCAGCAGCCTTAACAGGGGGGACAATGAGCAGTTCTTC.

This clonotype was recorded many times. This chain connects TRBV5-4 to TRBJ2-7; 8 bases are a match to TRBD1. V trimming: 0 bases; J trimming: 1 base; junction bases outside the gene matches: 3. From germline, CDR1 is SGHNT and CDR2 YYREEE (reference sequence). The CDR3 sequence is 15 residues long. CDR3 DNA sequence: TGTGCCAGCAGCTTGGCTGGACAGGGATCCTACGAGCAGTACTTC. Amino acid sequence: CASSLAGQGSYEQYF. Filled out from reference TRBV5-4 and TRBJ2-7, the complete variable domain reads ETGVTQSPTHLIKTRGQQVTLRCSSQSGHNTVSWYQQALGQGPQFIFQYYREEENGRGNFPPRFSGLQFPNYSSELNVNALELDDSALYLCASSLAGQGSYEQYFGPGTRLTVT.

The sample holds many counts of this clonotype. The genes are TRBV29-1 and TRBJ2-3; D may be TRBD2 (6 bases). Germline CDR1 and CDR2: SQVTM and ANQGSEA. The V and J ends lost 3 bases and 1 base respectively, with 14 bases between them. This CDR3 spans 15 amino acids. DNA of the CDR3: TGCAGCGTTGACGACCGGGGGATAGGCACAGATACGCAGTATTTT. It yields the protein CSVDDRGIGTDTQYF.

By sample fraction, this clonotype is medium-sized. The rearrangement links TRBV3-1 to TRBJ2-5; 9 bases are shared with TRBD1. Germline values: CDR1 LGHDT, CDR2 YNNKEL (reference sequence). V dropped 4 bases and J dropped 2; count of bases not matched to a gene: 14. This CDR3 comprises 18 residues. CDR3 DNA: TGTGCCAGCAGCCCCTACCGCACCGTGACAGGGGGACAAGAGACCCAGTACTTC. Protein sequence: CASSPYRTVTGGQETQYF.

V and J are TRBV12-3 or TRBV12-4 and TRBJ1-2; no firm D call. Trimming removed 4 bases at V and 7 bases at J, with 19 bases between. This CDR3 has 15 amino acids. The CDR3 DNA is TGTGCCAGCAGTTCCTCCCTAGCCTCTTCGGGTGGCTACACCTTC. Protein sequence: CASSSSLASSGGYTF.

The CDR3 loop reads CASSSMDRSADTQYF. The CDR3 DNA sequence: TGTGCCAGCAGCTCGATGGACAGGTCAGCAGATACGCAGTATTTT. This chain joins TRBV13 and TRBJ2-3, with 7 bases identical to TRBD1. This CDR3 is built from 15 residues. CDR1 is PRHDT and CDR2 is FYEKMQ in the germline V gene (reference sequence). V dropped 4 bases and J dropped 4; count of bases not matched to a gene: 8.